This T cell receptor (beta chain) was recovered during a study of CD8 T cells in ankylosing spondylitis. Study findings and constraints: Significant enrichment of disease-linked clones was reported in matched ankylosing spondylitis synovial fluid.

This CDR3 contains 17 residues. Per the germline V gene, CDR1 is SEHNR and CDR2 is FQNEAQ (reference sequence). The V end was cut by 6 bases, the J end by 0 bases, with 17 bases between. This clonotype has ten or more counts. The antigen remains unidentified. A single record per CDR3 protein comes from TCRdb applying MiXCR to the 5' RACE reads. Of roughly 190,000 distinct CDR3 sequences in the sample, 9.5% to 15% were seen once. Sequencing used blood, either unsorted or a sorted T cell fraction (not recorded which). This clonotype was sampled from a male donor with ankylosing spondylitis or in good health (not recorded which). The V call is TRBV7-9, the J call TRBJ1-4, with no clear D. This CDR3 is CASRPLVFVTTNEKLFF. CDR3 sequence (DNA): TGTGCCAGCAGGCCCTTAGTCTTCGTCACAACTAATGAAAAACTGTTTTTT.